This T cell receptor (beta chain) derives from a study of blood T cell repertoires in COVID-19 (TCRdb year 2020). With respect to the entire study: The collaborator samples originated in the United States, Italy and Spain and spanned the acute and convalescent phases of COVID-19. Where HLA class I and class II types were available, the types were taken from metadata supplied by the sample provider, not from assay-based typing. The material from the prospective study consisted of cDNA or gDNA derived from T cells, B-cell-depleted T cells, or PBMCs. The samples were drawn from the first 160 participants of the ongoing ImmuneRACE study and from 950 to 1,500 subjects provided by 6 global collaborators. The repertoires were released in a freely available public database intended as a resource for research on the immune response to SARS-CoV-2. A de-identified subject ID, COVID-19 status, age in years and sex were almost always included in the sample metadata. Deeply sampled blood TCRbeta repertoires from subjects exposed to, actively infected with, or recovered from COVID-19 were included in the dataset. Overall study results and their limits: Clinical and demographic metadata were provided uncurated, with the amount varying by source and participant.

Each collaborating institution followed its own protocols to collect whole blood in K2EDTA tubes. For TCRbeta analysis, collaborators shipped samples in one of three forms: frozen whole blood, isolated PBMCs, or DNA extracted from either of those sample types. The germline V gene specifies SNHLY as CDR1 and FYNNEI as CDR2. The CDR3 contains 15 residues, cysteine and phenylalanine counted. The only DNA kept is the CDR3, 45 bases in frame from the first base. Unmatched junction bases come to 3, with V trimmed by 4 bases and J by 3 bases. About this clone itself: Its specific antigen is unknown. Per-nucleotide qualities are absent, and no much larger clonotype sits a single base away.

The immunoSEQ Assay, a bias-controlled multiplex PCR, was used to amplify TCRbeta CDR3 regions from genomic DNA. Regarding the original processing steps: The number of nucleated cells in each sample was estimated from the amplification of reference gene primers within the assay. To quantify the absolute abundance of each unique TCRbeta CDR3 rearrangement, sequence reads were collapsed and filtered. For each sample, productive Simpson clonality was calculated as the square root of Simpson's diversity index over productive rearrangements. Drawn from immuneACCESS, this table holds only the in-frame rearrangements with V and J called that TCRdb kept. Clones are partly lost; checked studies trace under half to an unresolved V gene and leave the rest unexplained. V and J calls and clone size are copied from that table; D and trimming were computed from the DNA. The sample table contains roughly 30,000 clones; only one count was recorded for roughly nine tenths of them. The ten biggest clones cover under 4% of the sample.

Recombination linked TRBV2 to TRBJ2-2; the junction holds 9 bases that match TRBD2. This sequence originates from a man aged 60 to 75 with acute or convalescent COVID-19. Sequencing input: peripheral blood. The CDR3 sequence is CASSVRTSDTGELFF. At the DNA level, the sequence is TGTGCCAGCAGTGTAAGGACTAGCGACACCGGGGAGCTGTTTTTT.